This T cell receptor beta chain was identified during a study of human T cells and chemical hapten exposure (TCRdb year 2021). Concerning the study at large: For sensitization, 2% DPC in acetone was applied to a 2 cm by 2 cm area of upper inner arm skin. The mostly female patient cohort included alopecia areata with under or over 50% scalp involvement, alopecia totalis and alopecia universalis. Weekly therapeutic DPC doses were additionally applied to the scalp of patients throughout the roughly 24-week study period. Blood samples were taken from patients before sensitization (week 0) and at 2, 6 and about 24 weeks after DPC sensitization. The study tracked peripheral blood TCR repertoire changes in vivo during primary and secondary sensitization to the hapten diphenylcyclopropenone (DPC) in alopecia patients. The libraries were sequenced as a pool, and the TCR yield per sample differed mostly because of small variations in library volumes within the pool. For TCR sequencing, blood came from about 28 alopecia patients at anywhere from one to four time points (pre-sensitization, 2, 6 and 24 weeks). Patch testing on the upper back used Finn chambers containing 0.01% DPC, with scoring done after 6 days according to International Contact Dermatitis Research Group standards.

The sample's time point label, in plain terms: pre-sensitization, week 0. The sample's treatment or condition label, decoded: therapeutic diphenylcyclopropenone sensitization with weekly scalp DPC. Blood at each patch-test visit was drawn before the patch test was applied. To be eligible, patients had to be aged 18 to 70, diagnosed with alopecia and judged suitable for DPC therapy, while pregnant patients were excluded. Total RNA was isolated from unfractionated whole blood collected in Tempus Blood RNA tubes. The CDR3 measures 15 amino acids from cysteine to phenylalanine. Just CDR3 DNA is preserved here, 45 bases in frame from base 1. V is pruned by 5 bases and J by 4 bases, leaving 0 bases of the junction without a gene match. According to the germline V gene, CDR1 reads KGHDR and CDR2 reads SFDVKD. The library was prepared using RACE. Instrument used: NextSeq 500. During library preparation, unique molecular identifiers were attached to individual cDNA molecules so that TCRs could be counted quantitatively and reproducibly. From each blood RNA sample, both TCR alpha and TCR beta chains were sequenced. Per the authors' processing: The median number of TCRs per sample was 85,000 to 100,000, ranging from about 23,224 to 700,000. The Decombinator software suite was used to annotate V, J and CDR3 in the TCR reads. For PS versus PT1 abundance plots, all samples were subsampled to the same number of TCRs (28,000). Expanded TCRs were defined as absent before sensitization and observed at least eight times at the 2-week time point. Clones were called with MiXCR by TCRdb after fastp trimmed the public reads at Q25, and only in-frame beta chains were retained. Entries that share a CDR3 protein sequence are merged under the most common genes and DNA. What appears here as the V and J calls and clone size reflects TCRdb's work, not the paper's. This sample lists approximately 370,000 distinct CDR3 sequences; around 5.5% were detected once. The top ten clones comprise around 8% of the sample.

As to this clonotype: The specificity of this receptor is unknown. Within one base of it there is no much larger clone, and no base qualities were kept.

Points the paper makes about the study in general: Expanded TCRs formed significantly more large CDR3 similarity clusters than pre-sensitization or healthy control sets, consistent with antigen-driven responses. After repeated subsampling, changes were observed in the strength of the expansion versus patch-test correlation and in the threshold at which the correlation became significant. A positive correlation was found between the number of PT1 expanded TCRs and patch test score, with significance reached at thresholds 8, 16 and 32 but not 4. All patients had alopecia, a presumed autoimmune disease, so their immune response might differ from that of healthy individuals. The number of TCRs above 1 in 1000 frequency did not change with DPC sensitization; there was no evidence of global repertoire structure alterations.

The clonotype originates from a young woman with alopecia areata. Some clones in this sample may be carry-over from other donors' samples. The source material was whole blood, sampled in connection with sensitization to the hapten diphenylcyclopropenone (DPC). The rearrangement combines TRBV24-1 with TRBJ2-3; 15 of the junction bases match TRBD2. CDR3 reads: CATSGTSGGADTQYF. The DNA reads as follows: TGTGCCACCAGTGGGACTAGCGGGGGGGCAGATACGCAGTATTTT.